Presented here are 18 T cell receptor beta chains from one specimen sequenced in a study of early T cells in non-severe SARS-CoV-2 infection. MiXCR, run by TCRdb on the 5' RACE reads, gives a single entry per CDR3 protein. The sample includes about 76,000 distinct CDR3 sequences, 15% to 17% seen only once; the top ten take roughly an eighth. The sequenced material came from whole blood. The source of these receptors is an adult who was a healthcare worker with PCR-confirmed SARS-CoV-2 infection or an uninfected control (not recorded which).

The chain uses TRBV5-6 and TRBJ2-1; 7 bases fit TRBD1. The CDR3 consists of 14 residues. Germline loops: CDR1 SGHDT, CDR2 YYEEEE. V gave up 3 bases and J gave up 0 bases; unmatched junction bases: 0. For the CDR3, the DNA is TGTGCCAGCAGCTGGGACAGCTCCTACAATGAGCAGTTCTTC. This sequence encodes CASSWDSSYNEQFF. The variable domain in full, completed from reference TRBV5-6 and TRBJ2-1, reads DAGVTQSPTHLIKTRGQQVTLRCSPKSGHDTVSWYQQALGQGPQFIFQYYEEEERQRGNFPDRFSGHQFPNYSSELNVNALLLGDSALYLCASSWDSSYNEQFFGPGTRLTVL.

This clonotype was detected a few times. The CDR3 DNA reads as TGTGCCAGTAGTATAGGGCTAGCGGGGGAGGACAATGAGCAGTTCTTC. Its protein product is CASSIGLAGEDNEQFF. V usage is TRBV19 and J usage is TRBJ2-1; 10 bases are shared with TRBD2. Germline V CDR1 and CDR2: LNHDA, SQIVND (reference sequence). V trimming: 1 base; J trimming: 5 bases; junction bases outside the gene matches: 5. The length of the CDR3 is 16 residues.

The chain combines TRBV27 with TRBJ1-5; 8 bases match TRBD1. CDR3 length equals 15 residues. The ends lost 6 bases at V and 7 bases at J; junction bases unmatched: 11. Germline-derived CDR1 and CDR2 are MNHEY and SMNVEV (reference sequence). The CDR3 here is CASSRDRNAWQPQHF. DNA of the CDR3: TGTGCCAGCAGCCGGGACAGGAATGCCTGGCAGCCCCAGCATTTT.

The chain recombines TRBV28 with TRBJ2-6; TRBD1 agrees at 9 bases. The CDR3 loop spans 17 amino acids. V was clipped by 4 bases and J by 2 bases; unmatched bases: 6. Germline V lookup: CDR1 MDHEN, CDR2 SYDVKM. CDR3 protein: CASSSPWTGAGANVLTF. The CDR3 DNA sequence: TGTGCCAGCAGTTCCCCCTGGACAGGGGCTGGGGCCAACGTCCTGACTTTC.

This clonotype has ten or more counts. The V and J genes are TRBV6-2 or TRBV6-3 and TRBJ2-2; D uncertain. V was cut by 3 bases and J by 13 bases, with 15 bases left in between. This CDR3 spans 13 amino acids. Germline CDR1 and CDR2: MNHEY and SVGEGT. The CDR3 DNA reads TGTGCCAGCAGTTATATGGGTGAACTTCGGCTGTTTTTT. Translating gives CASSYMGELRLFF.

This chain uses TRBV3-1 with TRBJ2-3; D remains unclear. This CDR3 contains 13 residues. Germline V gene sequence: CDR1 LGHDT, CDR2 YNNKEL (reference sequence). V was pared by 6 bases and J by 1 base, with 8 bases between. For the CDR3, the DNA is TGTGCCAGCAGAAGAGAAGGCACAGATACGCAGTATTTT. Protein product: CASRREGTDTQYF.

This clonotype has a handful of counts. CDR3 in amino acids: CASSFGQGEEKLFF. The CDR3 DNA follows: TGTGCCAGCAGCTTCGGACAGGGTGAGGAAAAACTGTTTTTT. V and J are TRBV7-8 and TRBJ1-4; the match to TRBD1 covers 8 bases. V trimming: 3 bases; J trimming: 8 bases; junction bases outside the gene matches: 5. This CDR3 is 14 amino acids long. Germline-derived CDR1 and CDR2 are SGHVS and FQNEAQ.

This clonotype was found a few times. The CDR3 loop is CASSEWTANQPQHF. The CDR3 bases are TGTGCCAGCAGTGAATGGACAGCCAATCAGCCCCAGCATTTT. V is TRBV2 and J is TRBJ1-5; tentative D call: TRBD1 (6 bases). The CDR3 runs 14 residues. V gave up 2 bases and J gave up 3 bases, with 8 bases separating them. Germline V gene data show CDR1 as SNHLY and CDR2 as FYNNEI.

The chain uses TRBV20-1 and TRBJ2-3, with D uncertain. This CDR3 has 13 amino acids. V was clipped by 4 bases and J by 4 bases, with 12 bases between them. The germline CDR1 and CDR2 sequences are DFQATT and SNEGSKA (reference sequence). This CDR3 reads CSAMKEVADTQYF. Written as DNA, the CDR3 is TGCAGTGCTATGAAAGAAGTGGCAGATACGCAGTATTTT.

This clonotype was detected a few times. CDR3 region: CASSPNEGHEQFF. The CDR3 coding sequence is TGTGCCAGCTCACCCAACGAGGGGCATGAGCAGTTCTTC. The chain carries TRBV18 and TRBJ2-1; D may correspond to TRBD1 or TRBD2 (5 bases each). The V end lost 3 bases, the J end lost 8 bases, and 11 bases lay between the germline ends. Germline V lookup: CDR1 KGHSH, CDR2 LQKENI. The CDR3 covers 13 residues.

This clonotype occurred a few times. The chain combines TRBV5-1 with TRBJ2-7; 7 bases map to TRBD1. V lost 4 bases, J lost 5 bases, and 9 bases stayed unmatched. This CDR3 has 14 amino acids. CDR1 and CDR2 (germline): SGHRS, YFSETQ. CDR3 sequence reads: CASSTITGVHEQYF. The CDR3 nucleotides are TGCGCCAGCAGCACCATTACAGGGGTACACGAGCAGTACTTC.

The rearrangement joins TRBV6-1 to TRBJ1-4; D remains ambiguous. V dropped 0 bases and J dropped 5 bases, with 7 bases sitting between them. Per the germline V gene, CDR1 is MNHNS and CDR2 is SASEGT. The CDR3 loop spans 14 amino acids. The CDR3 bases are TGTGCCAGCAGTGAAGCGCGCATAAATGAAAAACTGTTTTTT. Its protein product is CASSEARINEKLFF.

The sample holds a few counts of this clonotype. The J gene is TRBJ1-6, the V gene TRBV27, with D unclear. This CDR3 has 15 residues. V was trimmed by 6 bases and J by 0 bases, leaving 9 bases between them. From germline, CDR1 is MNHEY and CDR2 SMNVEV (reference sequence). This CDR3 reads CASSISSSYNSPLHF. In DNA, the CDR3 is TGTGCCAGCAGCATCTCGAGCTCCTATAATTCACCCCTCCACTTT.

The chain uses TRBV7-3 and TRBJ1-2; D gene unclear. Germline-derived CDR1 and CDR2 are SGHTA and FQGTGA. Trimming shortened V by 3 bases and J by 8 bases, and 10 bases separated the two germline ends. The CDR3 consists of 12 residues. As DNA, the CDR3 is TGTGCCAGCAGCTTTGGGAGAGGAGGCTACACCTTC. Translating it yields CASSFGRGGYTF. The full variable domain, rest sourced from reference TRBV7-3 and TRBJ1-2, is GAGVSQTPSNKVTEKGKYVELRCDPISGHTALYWYRQSLGQGPEFLIYFQGTGAADDSGLPNDRFFAVRPEGSVSTLKIQRTERGDSAVYLCASSFGRGGYTFGSGTRLTVV.

V usage is TRBV10-3 and J usage is TRBJ2-5; TRBD1 might be the D (6 bases). The ends were cut back, 8 bases at V and 2 bases at J, with 9 bases in the middle. The germline V gene encodes CDR1 ENHRY and CDR2 SYGVKD. This CDR3 has 12 residues. CDR3 nucleotide sequence: TGTGCCATCCAGGGGAATCAAGAGACCCAGTACTTC. Translated: CAIQGNQETQYF.

The chain combines TRBV24-1 with TRBJ2-1; possible D gene TRBD1, 7 bases. The germline CDR1 and CDR2 sequences are KGHDR and SFDVKD. The CDR3 covers 14 residues. Trimming stripped 6 bases from V and 9 bases from J, with 17 bases between. Written as DNA, the CDR3 is TGTGCCACCAGTAAGGAGGGGGCGCGGAGTGAGCAGTTCTTC. This codes for CATSKEGARSEQFF.

This clonotype showed up just a few times. The chain combines TRBV12-3 or TRBV12-4 with TRBJ1-4; the D is unclear. The germline V and J ends were trimmed by 5 bases and 8 bases, with 12 bases remaining between them. This CDR3 has 13 amino acids. CDR3 nucleotides: TGTGCCAGCAGTCCCCTTGGACGGGAAAAACTGTTTTTT. It codes for CASSPLGREKLFF.

This clonotype was seen once. This chain connects TRBV4-1 to TRBJ2-5; 7 bases are shared with TRBD2. After removal of 0 bases from V and 1 base from J, the junction contained 5 bases not matched to a gene. The germline gives CDR1 MGHRA, CDR2 YSYEKL. CDR3 length equals 16 residues. DNA for the CDR3: TGCGCCAGCAGCCAAGAGAGAGCGGGGATCCAAGAGACCCAGTACTTC. This codes for CASSQERAGIQETQYF.